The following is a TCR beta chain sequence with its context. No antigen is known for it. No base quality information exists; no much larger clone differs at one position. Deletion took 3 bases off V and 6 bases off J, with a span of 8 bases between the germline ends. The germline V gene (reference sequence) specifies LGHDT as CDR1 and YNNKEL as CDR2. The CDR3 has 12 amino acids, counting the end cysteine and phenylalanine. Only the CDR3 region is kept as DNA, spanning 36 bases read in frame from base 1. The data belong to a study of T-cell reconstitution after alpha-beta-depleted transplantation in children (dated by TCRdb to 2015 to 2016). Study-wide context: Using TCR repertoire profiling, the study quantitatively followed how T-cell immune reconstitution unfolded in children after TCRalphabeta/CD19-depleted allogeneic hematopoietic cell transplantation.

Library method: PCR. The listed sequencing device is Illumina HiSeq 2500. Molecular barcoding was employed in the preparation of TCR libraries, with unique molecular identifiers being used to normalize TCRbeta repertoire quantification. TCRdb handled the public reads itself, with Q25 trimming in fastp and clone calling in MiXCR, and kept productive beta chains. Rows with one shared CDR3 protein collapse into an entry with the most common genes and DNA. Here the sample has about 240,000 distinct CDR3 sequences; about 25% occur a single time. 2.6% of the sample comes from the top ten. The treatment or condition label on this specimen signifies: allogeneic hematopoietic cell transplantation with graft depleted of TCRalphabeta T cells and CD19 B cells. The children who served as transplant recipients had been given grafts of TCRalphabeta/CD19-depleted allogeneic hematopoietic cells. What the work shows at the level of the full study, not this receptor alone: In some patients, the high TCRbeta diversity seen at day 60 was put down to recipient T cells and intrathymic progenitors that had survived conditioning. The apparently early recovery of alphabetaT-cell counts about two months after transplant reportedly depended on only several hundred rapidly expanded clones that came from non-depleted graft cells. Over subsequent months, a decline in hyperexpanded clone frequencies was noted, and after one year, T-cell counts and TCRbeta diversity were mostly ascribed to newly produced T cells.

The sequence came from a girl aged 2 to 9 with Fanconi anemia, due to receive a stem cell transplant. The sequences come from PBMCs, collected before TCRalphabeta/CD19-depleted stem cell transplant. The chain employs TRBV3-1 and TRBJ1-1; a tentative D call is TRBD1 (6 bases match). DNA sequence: TGTGCCAGCAGCCAGGGGGCTTCTGAAGCTTTCTTT. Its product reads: CASSQGASEAFF.